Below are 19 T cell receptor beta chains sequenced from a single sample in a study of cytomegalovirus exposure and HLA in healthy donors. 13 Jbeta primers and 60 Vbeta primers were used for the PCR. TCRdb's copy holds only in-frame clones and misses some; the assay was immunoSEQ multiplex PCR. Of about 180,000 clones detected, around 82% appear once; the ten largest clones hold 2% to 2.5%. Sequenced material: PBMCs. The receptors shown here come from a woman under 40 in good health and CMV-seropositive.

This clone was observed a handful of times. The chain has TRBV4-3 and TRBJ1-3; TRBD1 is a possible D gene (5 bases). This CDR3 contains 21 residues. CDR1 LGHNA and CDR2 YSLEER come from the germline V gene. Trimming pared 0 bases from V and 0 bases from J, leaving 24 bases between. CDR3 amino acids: CASSQELPMSDSRYSGNTIYF. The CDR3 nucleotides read TGCGCCAGCAGCCAAGAACTTCCAATGAGTGACAGCCGCTACTCTGGAAACACCATATATTTT.

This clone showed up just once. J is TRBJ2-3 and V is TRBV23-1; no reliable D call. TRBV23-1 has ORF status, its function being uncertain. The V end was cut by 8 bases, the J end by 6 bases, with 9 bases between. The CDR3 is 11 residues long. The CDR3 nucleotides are TGCGCCAGCCCCTTTTATGATACGCAGTATTTT. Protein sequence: CASPFYDTQYF.

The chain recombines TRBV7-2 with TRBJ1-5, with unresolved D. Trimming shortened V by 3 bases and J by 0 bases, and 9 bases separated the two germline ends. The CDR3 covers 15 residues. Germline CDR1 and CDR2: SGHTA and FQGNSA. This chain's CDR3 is CASSFGVDSNQPQHF. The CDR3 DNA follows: TGTGCCAGCAGCTTCGGAGTCGATAGCAATCAGCCCCAGCATTTT.

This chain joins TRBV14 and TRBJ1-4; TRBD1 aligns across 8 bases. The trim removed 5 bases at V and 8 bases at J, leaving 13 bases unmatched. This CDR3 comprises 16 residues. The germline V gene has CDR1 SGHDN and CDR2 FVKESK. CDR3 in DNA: TGTGCCAGCAGCTTAATCCAGGGGGCAGTGGGGGAAAAACTGTTTTTT. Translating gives CASSLIQGAVGEKLFF.

CDR3 bases: TGCGCCAGCAGCTTGGGGCAGGTCAATAACTATGGCTACACCTTC. Protein sequence: CASSLGQVNNYGYTF. The chain has TRBV5-1 and TRBJ1-2; D is unclear. The V gene's germline CDR1 is SGHRS and CDR2 YFSETQ. The CDR3 loop spans 15 amino acids. V was pared by 0 bases and J by 1 base, with 10 bases between.

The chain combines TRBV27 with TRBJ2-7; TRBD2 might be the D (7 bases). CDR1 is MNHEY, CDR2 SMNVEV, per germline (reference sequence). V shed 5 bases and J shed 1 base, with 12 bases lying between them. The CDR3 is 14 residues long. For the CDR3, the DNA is TGTGCCAGCAGTAGGGGGGGGATTTCCTACGAGCAGTACTTC. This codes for CASSRGGISYEQYF.

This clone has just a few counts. In nucleotides, the CDR3 is TGTGCCAGCAGCTTGGATTACAGGGGAAGAGGCTACACCTTC. Protein product: CASSLDYRGRGYTF. J is TRBJ1-2 and V is TRBV5-4; 7 nucleotides align to TRBD1. J was trimmed by 8 bases and V by 0 bases; bases with no gene match: 7. CDR1 and CDR2 (germline): SGHNT, YYREEE (reference sequence). This CDR3 comprises 14 residues.

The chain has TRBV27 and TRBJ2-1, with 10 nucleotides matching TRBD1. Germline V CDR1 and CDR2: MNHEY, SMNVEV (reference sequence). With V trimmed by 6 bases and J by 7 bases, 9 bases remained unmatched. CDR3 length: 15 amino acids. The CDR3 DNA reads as TGTGCCAGCAGCCCCGACAGGGGGCTGGAGAATGAGCAGTTCTTC. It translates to CASSPDRGLENEQFF.

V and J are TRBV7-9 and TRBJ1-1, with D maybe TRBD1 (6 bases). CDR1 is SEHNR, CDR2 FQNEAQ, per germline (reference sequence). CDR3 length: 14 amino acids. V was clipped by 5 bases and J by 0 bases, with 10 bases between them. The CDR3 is CASSPQGMNTEAFF. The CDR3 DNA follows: TGTGCCAGCAGCCCACAGGGCATGAACACTGAAGCTTTCTTT.

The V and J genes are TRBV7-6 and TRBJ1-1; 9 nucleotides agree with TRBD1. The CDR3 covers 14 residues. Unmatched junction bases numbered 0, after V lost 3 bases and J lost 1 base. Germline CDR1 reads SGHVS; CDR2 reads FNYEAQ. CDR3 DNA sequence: TGTGCCAGCAGCTTGGACAGGGGGAACACTGAAGCTTTCTTT. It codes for CASSLDRGNTEAFF.

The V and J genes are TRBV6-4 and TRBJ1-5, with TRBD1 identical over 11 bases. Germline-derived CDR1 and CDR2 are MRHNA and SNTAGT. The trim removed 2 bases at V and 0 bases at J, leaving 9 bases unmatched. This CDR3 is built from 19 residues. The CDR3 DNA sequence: TGTGCCAGCAGTGACCCGGGGACAGGGGGGAGGAATAGCAATCAGCCCCAGCATTTT. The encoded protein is CASSDPGTGGRNSNQPQHF.

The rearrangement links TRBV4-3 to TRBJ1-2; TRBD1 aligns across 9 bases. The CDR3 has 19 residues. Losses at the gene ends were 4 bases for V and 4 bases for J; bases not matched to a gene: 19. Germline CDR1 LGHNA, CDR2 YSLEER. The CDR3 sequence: CASSLHGGTGRATSYGYTF. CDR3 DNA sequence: TGCGCCAGCAGCCTCCACGGCGGGACAGGGCGTGCAACATCCTATGGCTACACCTTC.

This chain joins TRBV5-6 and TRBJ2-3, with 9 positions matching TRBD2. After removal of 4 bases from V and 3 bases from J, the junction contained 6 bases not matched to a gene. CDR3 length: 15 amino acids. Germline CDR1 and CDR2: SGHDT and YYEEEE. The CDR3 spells CASSRRAGGTDTQYF. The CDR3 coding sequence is TGTGCCAGCAGCCGGCGAGCGGGGGGTACAGATACGCAGTATTTT. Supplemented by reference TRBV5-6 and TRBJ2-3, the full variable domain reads DAGVTQSPTHLIKTRGQQVTLRCSPKSGHDTVSWYQQALGQGPQFIFQYYEEEERQRGNFPDRFSGHQFPNYSSELNVNALLLGDSALYLCASSRRAGGTDTQYFGPGTRLTVL.

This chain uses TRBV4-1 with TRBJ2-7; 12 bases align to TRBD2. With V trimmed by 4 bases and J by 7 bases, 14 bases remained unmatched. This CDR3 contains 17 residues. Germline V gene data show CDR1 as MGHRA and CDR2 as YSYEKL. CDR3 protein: CASSRGGLAGYGREQYF. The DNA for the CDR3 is TGCGCCAGCAGCCGAGGCGGACTAGCGGGGTACGGCAGGGAGCAGTACTTC.

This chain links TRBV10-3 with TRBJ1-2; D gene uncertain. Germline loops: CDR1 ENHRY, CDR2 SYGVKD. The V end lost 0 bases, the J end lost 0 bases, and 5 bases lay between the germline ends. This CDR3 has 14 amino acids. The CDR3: CAISESTANYGYTF. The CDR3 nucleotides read TGTGCCATCAGTGAGTCTACTGCTAACTATGGCTACACCTTC.

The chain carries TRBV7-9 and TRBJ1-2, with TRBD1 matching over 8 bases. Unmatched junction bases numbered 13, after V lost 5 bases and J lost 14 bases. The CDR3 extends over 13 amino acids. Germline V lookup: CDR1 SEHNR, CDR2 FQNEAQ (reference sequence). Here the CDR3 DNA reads TGTGCCAGCAGCGCTCGGGCAGGGGGCCCAGTGACCTTC. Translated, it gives CASSARAGGPVTF.

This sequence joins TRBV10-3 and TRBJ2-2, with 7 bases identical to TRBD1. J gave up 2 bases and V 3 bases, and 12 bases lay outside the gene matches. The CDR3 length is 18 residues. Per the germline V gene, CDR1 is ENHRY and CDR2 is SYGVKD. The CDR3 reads CAISDPRGGDVNTGELFF. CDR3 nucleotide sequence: TGTGCCATCAGTGACCCGAGAGGGGGCGACGTTAACACCGGGGAGCTGTTTTTT.

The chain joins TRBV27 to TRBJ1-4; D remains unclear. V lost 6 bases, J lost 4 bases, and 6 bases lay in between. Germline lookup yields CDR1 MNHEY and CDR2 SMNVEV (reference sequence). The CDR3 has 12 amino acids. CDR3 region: CASSPHNEKLFF. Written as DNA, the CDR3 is TGTGCCAGCAGCCCCCATAATGAAAAACTGTTTTTT.

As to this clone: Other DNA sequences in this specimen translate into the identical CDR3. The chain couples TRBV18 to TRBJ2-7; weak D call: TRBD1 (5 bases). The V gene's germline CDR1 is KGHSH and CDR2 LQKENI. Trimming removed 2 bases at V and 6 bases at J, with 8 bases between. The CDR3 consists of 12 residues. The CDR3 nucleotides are TGTGCCAGCTCACCAACAGGCGGCGAGCAGTACTTC. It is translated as CASSPTGGEQYF.